The present entry profiles one T cell receptor beta chain with its context. This clonotype has just a few counts. What antigen it recognizes has not been identified. Base quality data are lacking; no much larger clone is found one base away. The sample originates from a study of tumor-infiltrating lymphocytes in primary liver carcinoma (dated by TCRdb to 2016 to 2017). A note on the overall study: Between late 2015 and March 2016, 4 or 5 patients in China with histopathologically diagnosed primary liver carcinoma had their tumors surgically resected. Hepatocellular carcinoma (four) or combined HCC and intrahepatic cholangiocarcinoma (one) was present in the five patients, who were three men and two women aged 30 to 69 years. The five patients had tumors of stage T1-T3 N0M0, with maximum diameters ranging from roughly 4.2 to 10 cm. Each sample produced about 3.65 to 7.13 million productive TCRbeta reads, and read depth showed no significant difference between tissue types. Across five regions of each liver tumor, along with adjacent normal tissue and blood, the study brought together TCRbeta repertoire sequencing, expression microarrays and whole-exome sequencing. A total of roughly 35 specimens from 5 patients went through TCRbeta repertoire sequencing, namely 25 tumor regions, 5 adjacent noncancerous liver tissues and 5 peripheral blood samples. Repertoires from technical replicates were highly reproducible, with mean shared-clone rates roughly 0.9 and correlation coefficients above 0.95.

From cysteine to phenylalanine, the CDR3 is 15 amino acids long. Solely the CDR3 DNA is kept, with 45 bases framed from the first base. The germline V gene encodes CDR1 MRHNA and CDR2 SNTAGT. V is cut back by 4 bases and J by 4 bases, with 7 bases in the junction unmatched. Broad study findings and their caveats: A significantly larger repertoire fraction was made up by the top 250 clones in tumors than in blood (p = 0.039). Because sequencing covered only the TCR beta chain and unpaired alpha chains were not captured, true repertoire diversity is likely underestimated. Since the samples were bulk and unsorted, there was no way to compare CD4+ and CD8+ T cell repertoires. The study included only five patients, and the authors note findings should be validated in a larger study. Consistent with antigen-driven expansion, pairs of tumor regions showed higher repertoire overlap (mean roughly 35%) than either tumor-adjacent pairs (about 17%) or tumor-blood pairs (around 15%).

RNA from unsorted whole blood was extracted with TRIzol reagent, and germline DNA was obtained with the DNeasy Blood & Tissue kit. Patients had chronic HBV infection and were treatment-naive at sampling. Around 4 milliliters of peripheral blood were collected into K2EDTA tubes before surgery. TCRbeta-specific cDNA was reverse-transcribed from about 520 ng total RNA using a constant-region primer and ProtoScript II reverse transcriptase. The TCRbeta libraries were prepared through three rounds of nested multiplex PCR following a slightly modified ARM-PCR procedure. The first two PCR rounds used multiplex TRBV1-TRBV30 forward primers with a Cbeta reverse primer, each for approximately 11 cycles. Sample barcodes and Illumina adapters were attached in a final 25-cycle PCR using Deep VentR polymerase. Amplicons of 200-500 bp were gel-purified with a QIAquick gel extraction kit before sequencing. An Illumina HiSeq 2500 was used to sequence the TCRbeta amplicons, generating 250-bp paired-end reads. The paper's data handling went like this. Reads were quality-trimmed with Trimmomatic v0.33, and paired reads were merged with FLASH v1.2.11 to recover full CDR3 sequences. V, D and J germline segments were assigned to the rearranged TCRbeta sequences by MiGEC v1.2.1b. Clonotype statistics, along with Shannon-Wiener diversity indices, were calculated using VDJtools v1.0.0. To cut down on sampling bias, every analysis after diversity analysis relied on just the 250 most abundant clonotypes from each sample. The public reads were reanalyzed by TCRdb: fastp trimming at Q25, MiXCR alignment, in-frame beta chains only. Every distinct CDR3 protein forms one entry, paired with its most common genes and DNA. The V and J calls follow TCRdb's processing rather than the paper's. Recorded for this sample are around 330,000 distinct CDR3 sequences; roughly 60% of them occurred a single time. Clones ranked in the top ten supply 15% to 20% of the sample.

Material: peripheral blood. The rearrangement combines TRBV6-4 with TRBJ2-3; TRBD1 lines up with 8 middle nucleotides. The TCR sequence derives from a woman in her thirties with primary liver carcinoma and hepatitis B virus infection. At the DNA level, the sequence is TGTGCCAGCAGTGCTTCGGACAGGGCCTCAGATACGCAGTATTTT. Translation gives CASSASDRASDTQYF.